Reported below is one TCR beta chain. Its antigen is not known. The data derive from a study of T cell responses to AZD1222 COVID-19 vaccine. The study, taken as a whole, reports: Nearly half of unique spike-specific TCRs reportedly avoided B.1.351 and B.1.1.7 mutated regions. CD4 TCRs associated with vaccination spanned spike, dominating at 160-218 and 743-854. Vaccination with two AZD1222 doses was followed by a rise in Spike-specific TCR breadth and depth. Most donors were white British and more were female, and clonal diversity was possibly underestimated.

Libraries were prepared by immunoSEQ multiplex PCR; TCRdb keeps only in-frame clonotypes and omits some of them. The table includes 95,000 to 110,000 clones, 87% detected once. The CDR3 covers 14 residues. Trimming stripped 1 base from V and 0 bases from J, with 5 bases between. Germline V lookup: CDR1 LGHDT, CDR2 YNNKEL (reference sequence). The rearrangement joins TRBV3-1 (or the pseudogene TRBV3-2) to TRBJ2-3, with D uncertain. The receptor's source is an adult who received the AZD1222 COVID-19 vaccine. The source was peripheral blood, collected 28 days after the second AZD1222 dose. CDR3 region: CASSQVPSTDTQYF. For the CDR3, the DNA is TGTGCCAGCAGCCAAGTACCCAGCACAGATACGCAGTATTTT.